This is a list of T cell receptor beta chains from one sample in a study of blood T cell repertoires in COVID-19. The table came from immunoSEQ multiplex PCR; TCRdb's copy has only in-frame clones and leaves some out. The sample yields 140,000 or so clones, approximately 88% seen once. The specimen sequenced was peripheral blood. Every receptor here comes from a woman in her forties or fifties with acute or convalescent COVID-19. Each CDR3 is given with its conserved first and last residue. The D gene is left open where the match is weak. Clone size appears in some rows only: once, few, many, or a class for an expanded clone.

CDR3aa: CASSLKGVGELFF
CDR3nt: TGTGCCAGCAGCTTAAAAGGAGTCGGGGAGCTGTTTTTT
len: 13
abundance: .
j_gene: TRBJ2-2
d_gene: .
v_gene: TRBV11-3

CDR3aa: CATLAQQISYEQYF
CDR3nt: TGTGCCACCCTAGCCCAACAGATCTCCTACGAGCAGTACTTC
len: 14
abundance: .
j_gene: TRBJ2-7
d_gene: .
v_gene: TRBV10-3

CDR3aa: CASSGGGYEQYF
CDR3nt: TGTGCCAGCAGCGGCGGGGGGTACGAGCAGTACTTC
len: 12
abundance: .
j_gene: TRBJ2-7
d_gene: TRBD2
v_gene: TRBV9

CDR3aa: CASSLGGQGSSGANVLTF
CDR3nt: TGCGCCAGCAGCTTAGGGGGACAAGGGAGCTCTGGGGCCAACGTCCTGACTTTC
len: 18
abundance: .
j_gene: TRBJ2-6
d_gene: .
v_gene: TRBV5-1

CDR3aa: CASSYSYSGGSYEQYF
CDR3nt: TGTGCCAGCAGTTATTCATATAGCGGGGGGTCCTACGAGCAGTACTTC
len: 16
abundance: .
j_gene: TRBJ2-7
d_gene: TRBD2
v_gene: TRBV6-5

CDR3aa: CASSEEFPLGTGAKYEQYF
CDR3nt: TGCGCCAGCAGTGAAGAGTTCCCGTTAGGGACAGGGGCAAAGTACGAGCAGTACTTC
len: 19
abundance: .
j_gene: TRBJ2-7
d_gene: TRBD1
v_gene: TRBV10-1

CDR3aa: CASSLGAYPEAFF
CDR3nt: TGTGCCAGCAGCTTAGGGGCTTACCCTGAAGCTTTCTTT
len: 13
abundance: once
j_gene: TRBJ1-1
d_gene: .
v_gene: TRBV7-9

CDR3aa: CATSDRGDQPQHF
CDR3nt: TGTGCCACCAGTGACAGGGGGGACCAGCCCCAGCATTTT
len: 13
abundance: .
j_gene: TRBJ1-5
d_gene: TRBD1
v_gene: TRBV24-1

CDR3aa: CASSEGAGRYEQYF
CDR3nt: TGTGCCAGCAGTGAAGGGGCAGGGCGGTACGAGCAGTACTTC
len: 14
abundance: .
j_gene: TRBJ2-7
d_gene: .
v_gene: TRBV6-4

CDR3aa: CASSLYRTGGSGNTIYF
CDR3nt: TGTGCCAGCAGTTTATACAGGACAGGGGGCTCTGGAAACACCATATATTTT
len: 17
abundance: .
j_gene: TRBJ1-3
d_gene: TRBD1
v_gene: TRBV28

CDR3aa: CASKRGSLSNQPQHF
CDR3nt: TGTGCCAGCAAGAGGGGGTCCCTTAGCAATCAGCCCCAGCATTTT
len: 15
abundance: few
j_gene: TRBJ1-5
d_gene: .
v_gene: TRBV2

CDR3aa: CASSIHGQGAPGYTF
CDR3nt: TGTGCCAGTAGTATTCATGGACAGGGGGCGCCAGGCTACACCTTC
len: 15
abundance: .
j_gene: TRBJ1-2
d_gene: TRBD1
v_gene: TRBV19

CDR3aa: CAWGTGRTEAFF
CDR3nt: TGTGCCTGGGGCACAGGGCGGACTGAAGCTTTCTTT
len: 12
abundance: .
j_gene: TRBJ1-1
d_gene: .
v_gene: TRBV30

CDR3aa: CASSPPSGGEQYF
CDR3nt: TGTGCCAGCAGTCCTCCCTCCGGGGGCGAGCAGTACTTC
len: 13
abundance: .
j_gene: TRBJ2-7
d_gene: .
v_gene: TRBV28

CDR3aa: CASSTTGGADEQYF
CDR3nt: TGTGCCAGCAGCACGACAGGGGGCGCCGACGAGCAGTACTTC
len: 14
abundance: .
j_gene: TRBJ2-7
d_gene: TRBD1
v_gene: TRBV25-1

CDR3aa: CASSPGVQVYEQYF
CDR3nt: TGTGCCAGCAGCCCGGGAGTCCAGGTCTACGAGCAGTACTTC
len: 14
abundance: .
j_gene: TRBJ2-7
d_gene: .
v_gene: TRBV7-8

CDR3aa: CASSSSSTDTQYF
CDR3nt: TGTGCCAGCAGCTCCTCTAGCACAGATACGCAGTATTTT
len: 13
abundance: .
j_gene: TRBJ2-3
d_gene: .
v_gene: TRBV7-8

CDR3aa: CATSDVSGGELFF
CDR3nt: TGTGCCACCAGTGATGTTTCCGGCGGGGAGCTGTTTTTT
len: 13
abundance: .
j_gene: TRBJ2-2
d_gene: .
v_gene: TRBV24-1

CDR3aa: CASSLSGGGSPNYGYTF
CDR3nt: TGTGCCAGCAGTCTATCCGGTGGGGGGTCGCCTAACTATGGCTACACCTTC
len: 17
abundance: .
j_gene: TRBJ1-2
d_gene: .
v_gene: TRBV7-2

CDR3aa: CAWDRGADTQYF
CDR3nt: TGTGCCTGGGACAGGGGTGCAGATACGCAGTATTTT
len: 12
abundance: once
j_gene: TRBJ2-3
d_gene: TRBD1
v_gene: TRBV30

CDR3aa: CASSQGLAGGLFQETQYF
CDR3nt: TGTGCCAGCAGCCAAGGATTAGCGGGAGGGCTCTTCCAAGAGACCCAGTACTTC
len: 18
abundance: .
j_gene: TRBJ2-5
d_gene: TRBD2
v_gene: TRBV14

CDR3aa: CASSHDSRPGYTF
CDR3nt: TGTGCCAGCAGTCACGACAGCCGTCCTGGCTACACCTTC
len: 13
abundance: .
j_gene: TRBJ1-2
d_gene: .
v_gene: TRBV7-9

CDR3aa: CASGLVLAGIDTQYF
CDR3nt: TGTGCTAGTGGTTTGGTGCTAGCGGGTATAGATACGCAGTATTTT
len: 15
abundance: .
j_gene: TRBJ2-3
d_gene: TRBD2
v_gene: TRBV12-5

CDR3aa: CASMTGRNTEAFF
CDR3nt: TGCGCCAGCATGACAGGGAGAAACACTGAAGCTTTCTTT
len: 13
abundance: .
j_gene: TRBJ1-1
d_gene: TRBD1
v_gene: TRBV4-1

CDR3aa: CASILTPYGTEAFF
CDR3nt: TGTGCCAGCATCCTTACTCCTTATGGCACTGAAGCTTTCTTT
len: 14
abundance: .
j_gene: TRBJ1-1
d_gene: .
v_gene: TRBV6-5

CDR3aa: CASRTGINTGELFF
CDR3nt: TGTGCCAGCAGGACCGGGATTAACACCGGGGAGCTGTTTTTT
len: 14
abundance: .
j_gene: TRBJ2-2
d_gene: .
v_gene: TRBV7-2

CDR3aa: CASSSTGINQPQHF
CDR3nt: TGTGCCAGCAGTTCAACAGGGATTAATCAGCCCCAGCATTTT
len: 14
abundance: .
j_gene: TRBJ1-5
d_gene: .
v_gene: TRBV25-1

CDR3aa: CASSLGLSRGLGELFF
CDR3nt: TGTGCCAGCAGCTTAGGCCTCTCGCGGGGGCTCGGGGAGCTGTTTTTT
len: 16
abundance: few
j_gene: TRBJ2-2
d_gene: .
v_gene: TRBV7-3

CDR3aa: CATSDLNRGYGYTF
CDR3nt: TGTGCCACCAGTGATCTGAACAGGGGCTATGGCTACACCTTC
len: 14
abundance: .
j_gene: TRBJ1-2
d_gene: TRBD1
v_gene: TRBV24-1

CDR3aa: CASSLSGNEQFF
CDR3nt: TGTGCCAGCAGCTTATCAGGCAATGAGCAGTTCTTC
len: 12
abundance: few
j_gene: TRBJ2-1
d_gene: .
v_gene: TRBV11-2

CDR3aa: CASSESRRKQYF
CDR3nt: TGTGCCAGCAGTGAATCGAGGAGGAAGCAGTACTTC
len: 12
abundance: .
j_gene: TRBJ2-7
d_gene: .
v_gene: TRBV2

CDR3aa: CAWSVLHNEQFF
CDR3nt: TGTGCCTGGAGTGTACTCCACAATGAGCAGTTCTTC
len: 12
abundance: once
j_gene: TRBJ2-1
d_gene: .
v_gene: TRBV30

CDR3aa: CASSYLPGQVTYEQYF
CDR3nt: TGTGCCAGCAGCTACCTTCCGGGACAGGTCACCTACGAGCAGTACTTC
len: 16
abundance: .
j_gene: TRBJ2-7
d_gene: TRBD1
v_gene: TRBV7-9

CDR3aa: CASSERRGANTGELFF
CDR3nt: TGTGCCAGCAGTGAAAGGCGGGGGGCGAACACCGGGGAGCTGTTTTTT
len: 16
abundance: .
j_gene: TRBJ2-2
d_gene: TRBD2
v_gene: TRBV25-1

CDR3aa: CAWSVKSTIYF
CDR3nt: TGTGCCTGGAGTGTAAAGAGCACCATATATTTT
len: 11
abundance: .
j_gene: TRBJ1-3
d_gene: .
v_gene: TRBV30

CDR3aa: CASSHPGTGTNEQFF
CDR3nt: TGTGCCAGCAGCCACCCCGGGACAGGGACGAATGAGCAGTTCTTC
len: 15
abundance: .
j_gene: TRBJ2-1
d_gene: TRBD1
v_gene: TRBV3-1/TRBV3-2

CDR3aa: CASSLQGGTLNTEAFF
CDR3nt: TGTGCCAGCAGCTTACAAGGAGGCACACTGAACACTGAAGCTTTCTTT
len: 16
abundance: .
j_gene: TRBJ1-1
d_gene: .
v_gene: TRBV7-3

CDR3aa: CASSPTEGRPHYEQYF
CDR3nt: TGTGCCAGCTCACCAACTGAGGGGAGGCCCCACTACGAGCAGTACTTC
len: 16
abundance: .
j_gene: TRBJ2-7
d_gene: .
v_gene: TRBV18

CDR3aa: CASSLSLAGDTGELFF
CDR3nt: TGTGCCAGCAGCTTGAGTCTAGCGGGCGACACCGGGGAGCTGTTTTTT
len: 16
abundance: few
j_gene: TRBJ2-2
d_gene: TRBD2
v_gene: TRBV5-4

CDR3aa: CASSLMGATEAFF
CDR3nt: TGCGCCAGCAGCTTGATGGGGGCAACTGAAGCTTTCTTT
len: 13
abundance: .
j_gene: TRBJ1-1
d_gene: .
v_gene: TRBV5-1

CDR3aa: CASSPSGANVLTF
CDR3nt: TGTGCCAGCAGCCCGAGTGGGGCCAACGTCCTGACTTTC
len: 13
abundance: .
j_gene: TRBJ2-6
d_gene: .
v_gene: TRBV27